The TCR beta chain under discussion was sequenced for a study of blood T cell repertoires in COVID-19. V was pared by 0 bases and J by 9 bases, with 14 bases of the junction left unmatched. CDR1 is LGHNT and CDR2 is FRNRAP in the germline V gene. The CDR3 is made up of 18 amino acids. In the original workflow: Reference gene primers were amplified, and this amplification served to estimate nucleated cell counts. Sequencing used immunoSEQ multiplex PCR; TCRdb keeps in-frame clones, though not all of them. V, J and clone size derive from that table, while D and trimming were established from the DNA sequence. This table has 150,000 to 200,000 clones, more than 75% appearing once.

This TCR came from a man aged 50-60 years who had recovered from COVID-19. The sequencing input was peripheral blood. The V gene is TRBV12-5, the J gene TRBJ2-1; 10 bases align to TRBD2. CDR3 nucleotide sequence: TGTGCTAGTGGTTTGGTACGGTTGGCACTAGCGGGATTCGGTGAGCAGTTCTTC. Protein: CASGLVRLALAGFGEQFF. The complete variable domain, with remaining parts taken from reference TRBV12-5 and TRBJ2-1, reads DARVTQTPRHKVTEMGQEVTMRCQPILGHNTVFWYRQTMMQGLELLAYFRNRAPLDDSGMPKDRFSAEMPDATLATLKIQPSEPRDSAVYFCASGLVRLALAGFGEQFFGPGTRLTVL.